The sequence of this T cell receptor (beta chain) was determined in a study of persistence of HIV-infected CD4 T cells. In the study overall: The sample holds CD4+ T cells responsive to CMV or HIV-1 Gag. Suppressive ART had lasted a median of 8 years.

Cells were stimulated with overlapping HIV-1 Gag 15-mer peptides. CD40L/CD69 double-negative CD45RO-high memory CD4+ T cells were collected. Stimulated PBMCs had first been depleted of CD8+ T cells. This clone was counted a few times. Its antigen is unidentified. The immunoSEQ assay was version 4, run in survey mode. Repertoires were generated with immunoSEQ multiplex PCR, while TCRdb's copy carries only in-frame clones and drops some. The sample records about 64,000 clones, about 77% being singletons. The input for sequencing was CD4+ T cells sorted from PBMCs after roughly 19-hour stimulation, taken from a patient who received antiretroviral therapy. This TCR came from an adult man with HIV who was CMV-seropositive.

CDR3 nucleotide sequence: TGTGCCAGCTCCCCCGGGAGGGGACAACTTGCGGATGAAAAACTGTTTTTT. Translated: CASSPGRGQLADEKLFF. This chain joins TRBV18 and TRBJ1-4, with TRBD1 as a possible D gene (6 bases). Germline V CDR1 and CDR2: KGHSH, LQKENI. This CDR3 contains 17 residues. Trimming cost V 6 bases and J 6 bases, with 23 bases left between them.